The T cell receptor beta chain under discussion was sequenced for a study of blood T cell repertoires in COVID-19. Looking at the study overall: T cells, B-cell-depleted T cells, or PBMCs provided the cDNA or gDNA that served as material.

Assay: immunoSEQ multiplex PCR; the TCRdb copy retains only in-frame clones and omits some. Among around 310,000 clones listed, 90% were seen once. CDR1 and CDR2 (germline): SGHTA, FQGNSA. V was clipped by 0 bases and J by 4 bases, with 10 bases between them. This CDR3 comprises 14 residues. Input material: peripheral blood. The rearrangement uses TRBV7-2 and TRBJ2-7; D remains ambiguous. The clonotype originates from a woman aged 40-49 years with COVID-19, enrolled during active disease. CDR3 bases: TGTGCCAGCAGCTTAGCGCGAGCTACTTACGAGCAGTACTTC. Translated, it gives CASSLARATYEQYF.